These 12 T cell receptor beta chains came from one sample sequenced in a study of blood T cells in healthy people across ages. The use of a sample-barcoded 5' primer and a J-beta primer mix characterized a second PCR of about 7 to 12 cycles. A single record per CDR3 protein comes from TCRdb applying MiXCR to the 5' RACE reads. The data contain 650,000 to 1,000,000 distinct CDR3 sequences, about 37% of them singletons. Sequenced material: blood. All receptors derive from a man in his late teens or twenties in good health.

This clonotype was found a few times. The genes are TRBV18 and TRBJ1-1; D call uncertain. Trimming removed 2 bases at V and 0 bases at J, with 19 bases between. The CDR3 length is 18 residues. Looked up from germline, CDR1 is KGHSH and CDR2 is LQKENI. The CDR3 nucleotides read TGTGCCAGCTCACCAGGTCCCAGGATTCAGACCATGAACACTGAAGCTTTCTTT. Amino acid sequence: CASSPGPRIQTMNTEAFF.

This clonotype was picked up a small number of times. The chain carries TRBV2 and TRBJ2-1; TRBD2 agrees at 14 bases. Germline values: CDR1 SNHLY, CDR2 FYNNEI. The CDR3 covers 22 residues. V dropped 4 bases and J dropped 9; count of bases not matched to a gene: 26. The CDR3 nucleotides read TGTGCCAGCAGTGTGGACACTGATTTATTGTGGGGACTAGCGGGGGACTACGCTGAGCAGTTCTTC. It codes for CASSVDTDLLWGLAGDYAEQFF.

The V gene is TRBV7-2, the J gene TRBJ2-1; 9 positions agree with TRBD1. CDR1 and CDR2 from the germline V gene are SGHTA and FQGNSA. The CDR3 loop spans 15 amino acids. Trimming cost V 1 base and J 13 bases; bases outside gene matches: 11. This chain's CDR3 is CASSLGDREQETQFF. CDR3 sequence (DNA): TGTGCCAGCAGCTTAGGGGACAGGGAACAAGAGACCCAGTTCTTC.

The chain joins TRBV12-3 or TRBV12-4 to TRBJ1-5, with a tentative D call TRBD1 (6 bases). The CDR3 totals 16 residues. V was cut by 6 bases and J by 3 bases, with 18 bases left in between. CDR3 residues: CASRIPGHTNNQPQHF. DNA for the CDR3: TGTGCCAGCAGGATACCGGGACACACAAACAATCAGCCCCAGCATTTT.

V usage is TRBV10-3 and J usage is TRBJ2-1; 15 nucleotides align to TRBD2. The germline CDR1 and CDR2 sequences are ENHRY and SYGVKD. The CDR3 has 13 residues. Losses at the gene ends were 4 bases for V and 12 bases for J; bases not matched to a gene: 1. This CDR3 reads CAISVGLAGGQFF. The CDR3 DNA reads TGTGCCATCAGTGTGGGACTAGCGGGGGGGCAGTTCTTC.

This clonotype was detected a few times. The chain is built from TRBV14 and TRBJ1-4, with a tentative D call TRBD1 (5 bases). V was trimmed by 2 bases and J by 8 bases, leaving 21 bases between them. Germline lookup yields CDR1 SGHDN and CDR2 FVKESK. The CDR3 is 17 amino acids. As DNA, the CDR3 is TGTGCCAGCAGCCAATTCCCTCGGACTCGGGGGATGGAAAAACTGTTTTTT. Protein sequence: CASSQFPRTRGMEKLFF. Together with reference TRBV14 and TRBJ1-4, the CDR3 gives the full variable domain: EAGVTQFPSHSVIEKGQTVTLRCDPISGHDNLYWYRRVMGKEIKFLLHFVKESKQDESGMPNNRFLAERTGGTYSTLKVQPAELEDSGVYFCASSQFPRTRGMEKLFFGSGTQLSVL.

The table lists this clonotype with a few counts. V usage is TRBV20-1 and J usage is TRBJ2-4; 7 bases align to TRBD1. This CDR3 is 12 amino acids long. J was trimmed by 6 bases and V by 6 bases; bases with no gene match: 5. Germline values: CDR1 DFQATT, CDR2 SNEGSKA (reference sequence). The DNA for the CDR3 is TGCAGTGCCCGCAGACAGGGAAACATTCAGTACTTC. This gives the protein CSARRQGNIQYF.

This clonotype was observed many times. The CDR3 protein is CASSPDGDRTPLVYEQYF. As DNA, the CDR3 is TGTGCCAGCAGCCCAGACGGGGACAGAACTCCACTAGTCTACGAGCAGTACTTC. The genes are TRBV13 and TRBJ2-7, with 7 bases that match TRBD1. V shed 5 bases and J 3 bases; nucleotides not matched to a gene: 19. Germline CDR1 is PRHDT and CDR2 is FYEKMQ (reference sequence). The CDR3 runs 18 residues.

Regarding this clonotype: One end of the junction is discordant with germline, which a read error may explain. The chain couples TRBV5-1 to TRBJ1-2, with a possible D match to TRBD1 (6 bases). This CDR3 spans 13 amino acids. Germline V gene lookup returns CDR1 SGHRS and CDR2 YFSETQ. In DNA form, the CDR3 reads TGCACCAGCAGCGTGGGACAAGACTATGGCTACACCTTC. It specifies CTSSVGQDYGYTF.

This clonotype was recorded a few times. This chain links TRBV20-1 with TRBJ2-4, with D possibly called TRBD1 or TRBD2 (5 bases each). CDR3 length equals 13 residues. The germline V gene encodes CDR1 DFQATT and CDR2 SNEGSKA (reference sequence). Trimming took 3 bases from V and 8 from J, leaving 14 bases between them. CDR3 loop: CSASPPGQDIQYF. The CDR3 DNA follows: TGCAGTGCTAGTCCTCCGGGGCAGGACATTCAGTACTTC.

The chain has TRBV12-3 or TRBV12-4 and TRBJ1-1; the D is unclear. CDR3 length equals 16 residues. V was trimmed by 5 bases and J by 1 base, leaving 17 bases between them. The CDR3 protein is CASSPSDGQRNTEAFF. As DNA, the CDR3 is TGTGCCAGCAGTCCCTCGGACGGTCAGAGGAACACTGAAGCTTTCTTT.

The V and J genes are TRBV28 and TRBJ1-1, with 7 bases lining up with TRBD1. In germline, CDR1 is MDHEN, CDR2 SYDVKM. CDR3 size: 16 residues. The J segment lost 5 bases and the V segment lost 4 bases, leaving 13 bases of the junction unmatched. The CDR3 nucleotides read TGTGCCAGCAGTTCACTAATGACAGGGAGGGCGACTGAAGCTTTCTTT. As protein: CASSSLMTGRATEAFF.